This T cell receptor (beta chain) was captured in a study of blood T cell repertoires in COVID-19. Study-wide background: COVID-19 samples, acute and convalescent, were from the United States, Italy and Spain. PBMCs, B-cell-depleted T cells, or T cells were the source of the cDNA or gDNA that made up the material.

In the authors' workflow: Cell counts per sample came from amplifying reference gene primers. Generated by immunoSEQ multiplex PCR, the TCRdb table keeps only in-frame clones and is missing some. V and J calls and clone size are copied from that table; D and trimming were computed from the DNA. The sample records about 240,000 clones, 80% to 90% being singletons. Seattle participants joined during active infection and were tracked over time. This CDR3 has 16 residues. From germline, CDR1 is SEHNR and CDR2 FQNEAQ (reference sequence). V lost 2 bases and J lost 1; bases outside the gene matches: 5. V usage is TRBV7-9 and J usage is TRBJ2-3; 8 bases align to TRBD1. Sample: peripheral blood. The origin of this receptor is a woman at least 80 years old with COVID-19, enrolled during active disease. The DNA for the CDR3 is TGTGCCAGCAGCTTACAGGGGGCACTGGGCACAGATACGCAGTATTTT. Protein: CASSLQGALGTDTQYF.